This TCR beta chain was retrieved from a study of neurological immune-mediated disorders. General observations from the study: HTLV-1-associated myelopathy had the most TCR clonal expansion, and multiple sclerosis had the least, less than healthy controls.

In its sample, this clonotype was seen a few times. Its antigen is undetermined. 5'RACE with 10-nucleotide random UMIs generated the cDNA. TCRdb re-derived calls from the 5' RACE reads in MiXCR, one entry per CDR3 protein. This table holds 15,000 to 20,000 distinct CDR3 sequences, about 11% found once. The sorted libraries started from under 1.2 million CD4+ or CD8+ T cells. Germline values: CDR1 SGHDN, CDR2 FVKESK. The CDR3 runs to 15 residues. V was shortened by 1 base and J by 3 bases, with 10 bases between the two germline ends. The gene calls are TRBV14 and TRBJ2-1; TRBD1 might be the D (7 bases). The sequenced material came from CD8+ T cells from blood. This receptor was taken from a woman between 50 and 59 years old in good health. The CDR3 reads CASSQGQGLYNEQFF. The CDR3 nucleotides are TGTGCCAGCAGCCAAGGACAGGGACTCTACAATGAGCAGTTCTTC.